This TCR beta chain is from a study of blood T cell repertoires in COVID-19. As for the study in general: From T cells, B-cell-depleted T cells, or PBMCs came the material, which was cDNA or gDNA.

This CDR3 is 13 amino acids long. V gave up 2 bases and J gave up 6 bases; unmatched junction bases: 3. The V gene's germline CDR1 is SNHLY and CDR2 FYNNEI. Seattle's cohort entered during active infection and was followed longitudinally. In the source study's methods: How many nucleated cells were present was estimated from reference gene primer amplification. Libraries were prepared by immunoSEQ multiplex PCR; TCRdb keeps only in-frame clonotypes and omits some of them. The DNA gave D and trimming, while V, J and clone size come from that table. Among 50,000 to 60,000 clones, about 91% were seen once, and the ten largest hold 3% to 4.5%.

Sequencing was performed on peripheral blood. This receptor was taken from a middle-aged man with COVID-19, enrolled during active disease. The V and J genes are TRBV2 and TRBJ2-7, with TRBD1 matching over 8 bases. CDR3: CASSEQGAGEQYF. The DNA of the CDR3 is TGTGCCAGCAGTGAACAGGGGGCTGGCGAGCAGTACTTC.